The TCR beta chain under discussion was sequenced for a study of CD8+ T cells in alopecia areata. The V end lost 0 bases, the J end lost 1 base, and 9 bases lay between the germline ends. The CDR3 spans 14 residues. The V gene's germline CDR1 is SQVTM and CDR2 ANQGSEA. Study conclusions and caveats: Scalp clonality decreased significantly with tofacitinib, and so did expanded CD8+ clones among the top 100.

Isolated RNA was reverse transcribed into cDNA used as the sequencing template. The protocol was immunoSEQ multiplex PCR, while the TCRdb copy is restricted to in-frame clones and leaves out a portion. The sample records around 60,000 clones, around 42% being singletons. Regarding treatment: oral pan-JAK inhibitor, 5-10 mg twice daily. The table lists this clone with a few counts. Its antigen remains unknown. This TCR was recovered from a human donor with alopecia areata. The chain couples TRBV29-1 to TRBJ1-2, with no clear D. Material: CD8+ T cells sorted from blood, obtained between weeks 36 and 40, from a patient treated with tofacitinib. The CDR3: CSVEDVGFNYGYTF. The CDR3 DNA reads TGCAGCGTTGAAGACGTGGGATTTAACTATGGCTACACCTTC.